This T cell receptor beta chain was profiled in a study of T cells expressing NK-cell markers (dated by TCRdb to 2018 to 2021). A note on the overall study: In sorted CD3+CD56+NKG2C+, CD3+CD56+NKG2C- and CD3+CD56-NKG2C+ T-cell subsets from eight donors, TCR beta-chain repertoires were profiled. Among the eight sequenced donors, only one was HCMV-seronegative, while the other seven were HCMV-seropositive. The eight sequenced donors were randomly selected healthy volunteers, three men and five women. The libraries were sequenced on Illumina HiSeq 2000/2500, MiSeq or NextSeq, producing 2 x 150 bp reads.

A commercial ELISA kit detecting HCMV-specific IgG in serum was used to determine HCMV serostatus. Ficoll density gradient centrifugation was used to isolate peripheral blood mononuclear cells from blood. Points on this clonotype: The target of this receptor is not known.

From the cysteine up to the phenylalanine, the CDR3 has a length of 15 residues. No nucleotide data were recorded. Based on the germline V gene (reference sequence), the CDR1 and CDR2 sequences are MNHEY and SMNVEV. The sequencer was an Illumina HiSeq 2000. TCR beta cDNA libraries were made by 5'RACE template switching that added a universal primer site and unique molecular identifiers. cDNA synthesis was primed from the TCR beta constant segment and was followed by two successive PCR amplification steps. Per the original workflow: Reads were demultiplexed and grouped by UMI with MIGEC, and clonotypes were assembled and quantified with MiTCR. To exclude erroneous sequences, only TCR cDNA sequences supported by at least two reads were retained. Downstream repertoire analysis used the tcR package, and clonotypes were matched across fractions by CDR3 nucleotide sequence plus V segment. VDJmatch was used to annotate antigen specificity against VDJdb, with one amino acid substitution in CDR3 permitted. TCRdb reprocessed the sequencing reads and holds a single record per CDR3 protein sequence, with no DNA. These V and J calls are TCRdb output, not the study's own analysis. The sample's clone listing holds about 260,000 distinct CDR3 sequences. The ten top clones hold about 0.39% of the sample.

Beyond this particular receptor, the publication reports: In more than five donors, the dominant CD3+CD56+NKG2C+ clonotypes were found to rank among the top 10 CD8+ clonotypes and to make up roughly 1.0-7.5% of CD8+ T cells. Those dominant clonotypes were again the most abundant among CD3+CD56-NKG2C+ cells in a few donors, at roughly 28.3-65%. Whether the expanded NKG2C-expressing T cell clones were specific for HCMV antigens was left unclear.

The sequencing input was blood T cells: a sorted CD56 or NKG2C T cell subset, CD4+ or CD8+ T cells, or bulk PBMC T cells (not recorded which). This sequence was found in a man aged 18 to 29 in good health. Donor details come from another sample of the same person, matched by shared clones. The chain employs TRBV27 and TRBJ2-4. The encoded CDR3 is CASRPVGLAKNIQYF.